This T cell receptor (beta chain) is from a study of PD-1 blockade in classical Hodgkin lymphoma. As regards this clone: Its antigen is undetermined.

Repertoires were generated with immunoSEQ multiplex PCR, while TCRdb's copy carries only in-frame clones and drops some. Of about 34,000 clones in the sample, around 89% were seen once. The junction had 8 bases not matched to a gene; V was cut back by 5 bases and J by 7 bases. Germline-derived CDR1 and CDR2 are MNHNY and SVGAGI (reference sequence). This CDR3 comprises 14 residues. Time point denoted: newly diagnosed, previously untreated cHL patient sample. Magnetic depletion of unwanted cells isolated CD4+ T cells from thawed PBMCs. Comparison came from newly diagnosed, untreated classical Hodgkin lymphoma PBMCs. Study-wide points: Reported findings placed baseline TCR diversity lower in newly diagnosed patients (compared with healthy donors). Underlying causes for the observed repertoire differences were not defined, possibly disease activity or prior therapy.

Sequencing was performed on CD4+ T cells from blood. J is TRBJ1-5 and V is TRBV6-6; TRBD1 aligns across 7 bases. This receptor was taken from a human donor with classical Hodgkin lymphoma. The CDR3 spells CASSTTGEEQPQHF. CDR3 in DNA: TGTGCCAGCAGTACTACAGGGGAAGAACAGCCCCAGCATTTT.